This T cell receptor (beta chain) was sequenced for a study of T cell responses to AZD1222 COVID-19 vaccine. For the study at large: Second doses that came at about 4 or about 12 weeks were put together.

Trimming left V 4 bases short and J 0 bases short, with 25 bases between. This CDR3 contains 19 residues. The germline CDR1 and CDR2 sequences are SGHAT and FQNNGV. About this clone itself: The antigen is unknown.

Whole-study findings and limits: A mostly white British donor set with more females was recruited, and clonal diversity was possibly underestimated. Repertoires in all cases were sampled only once the peak T cell response had passed.

Some clones are missing from TCRdb's copy, which holds only in-frame ones; the method was immunoSEQ multiplex PCR. The table has roughly 180,000 clones, 90% seen once. Sequencing used peripheral blood, obtained on day 0 of AZD1222 vaccination. This chain joins TRBV11-2 and TRBJ2-7, with D perhaps matching TRBD2 (6 bases). This clonotype was sampled from an adult in good health. The CDR3, as DNA: TGTGCCAGCAGCTCCCTATCCCCCGTGGGGGGACCGAGCTCCTACGAGCAGTACTTC. It translates to CASSSLSPVGGPSSYEQYF. The full variable domain, in which reference TRBV11-2 and TRBJ2-7 provide the parts outside the CDR3, is EAGVAQSPRYKIIEKRQSVAFWCNPISGHATLYWYQQILGQGPKLLIQFQNNGVVDDSQLPKDRFSAERLKGVDSTLKIQPAKLEDSAVYLCASSSLSPVGGPSSYEQYFGPGTRLTVT.